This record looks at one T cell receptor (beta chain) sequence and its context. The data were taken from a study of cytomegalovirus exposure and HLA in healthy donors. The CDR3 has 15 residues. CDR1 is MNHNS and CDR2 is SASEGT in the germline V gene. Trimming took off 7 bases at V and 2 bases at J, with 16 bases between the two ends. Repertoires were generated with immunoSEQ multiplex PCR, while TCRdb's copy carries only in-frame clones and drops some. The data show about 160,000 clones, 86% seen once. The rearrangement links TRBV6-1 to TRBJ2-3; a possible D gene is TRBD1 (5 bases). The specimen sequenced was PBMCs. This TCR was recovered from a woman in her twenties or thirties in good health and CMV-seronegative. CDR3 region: CASNLLQGTTDTQYF. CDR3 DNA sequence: TGTGCCAGCAATCTTTTGCAGGGAACCACAGATACGCAGTATTTT.